This record looks at one TCR beta chain sequence and its context. Its antigen is unidentified. Germline assignment: CDR1 SGHTA and CDR2 FQGNSA. Losses at the gene ends were 5 bases for V and 4 bases for J; bases not matched to a gene: 7. The CDR3 totals 17 residues. This entry comes from a study of blood T cells in healthy people across ages. Overall study results and limits: Researchers judged that diversity estimates from one million T cells fell short of true values.

Then a second PCR, running about 6 to 12 cycles, was carried out with a sample-barcoded 5' primer and a J-beta primer mix. TCRdb ran MiXCR on the 5' RACE reads and lists one entry per CDR3 protein. The sample has some 640,000 distinct CDR3 sequences, about 30% seen once. The TCR sequence derives from a woman of 80 years or more in good health. The sequenced material came from blood. V is TRBV7-2 and J is TRBJ2-1; 14 bases fit TRBD2. The CDR3 region has the DNA TGTGCCAGCAGCCCGGGGACTAGCGGGGGTAAATACAATGAGCAGTTCTTC. It is translated as CASSPGTSGGKYNEQFF. Variable domain in full (rest from reference TRBV7-2 and TRBJ2-1): GAGVSQSPSNKVTEKGKDVELRCDPISGHTALYWYRQSLGQGLEFLIYFQGNSAPDKSGLPSDRFSAERTGGSVSTLTIQRTQQEDSAVYLCASSPGTSGGKYNEQFFGPGTRLTVL.